The sequence of this TCR beta chain was determined in a study of control samples from healthy donors and cancer patients (dated by TCRdb to 2018 to 2021). V is shortened by 7 bases, J by 2 bases, and the region joining them spans 15 bases. The CDR3 runs 14 residues from the cysteine to the phenylalanine. Only the CDR3 portion is preserved as DNA: 42 bases, with reading frame beginning at the first base. CDR1 is given as SQVTM and CDR2 as ANQGSEA, both from the germline V gene. Receptors were amplified or captured by the immunoSEQ multiplex PCR assay. TCRdb holds this immuneACCESS table with in-frame rearrangements only. Some clones are missing; in checked studies, unresolved V genes explain under half, and the rest has no known cause. In all, the sample holds fewer than 200,000 clones, and about 90% of those were seen once. Roughly 5.3% of the sample belongs to the ten largest clones. As concerns this clone: Its antigen is still unknown. Nothing much larger sits one base from this clone, and base qualities are not available.

Rearrangement joined TRBV29-1 to TRBJ2-1, with the D call perhaps TRBD1 or TRBD2, each one matching 7 bases. What was sequenced was blood. The sequence came from a woman aged 30 to 39 in good health. CDR3 reads: CSARGGGAYNEQFF. The DNA reads TGCAGCGCCCGGGGAGGGGGCGCCTACAATGAGCAGTTCTTC.